This T cell receptor beta chain comes out of a study of T-cell reconstitution after alpha-beta-depleted transplantation in children. The CDR3 covers 14 residues. Germline CDR1 reads DFQATT; CDR2 reads SNEGSKA (reference sequence). Details on this clonotype: A much more abundant neighbour one base away suggests this may be a read error.

The authors prepared the TCRbeta library with unique molecular identifiers. TCRdb reprocessed the PCR reads via MiXCR and lists one record per CDR3 protein. The repertoire consists of 640,000 or so distinct CDR3 sequences, with over 15% occurring once and the leading ten covering 1.1%. The sample in question was PBMCs from the stem cell graft donor, obtained from the stem cell graft. The receptor's source is a human donor who donated a stem cell graft to a child with acute myeloid leukemia. The V gene is TRBV20-1, the J gene TRBJ2-1; 7 bases map to TRBD2. This CDR3 is CSARQAGDYNGQFF. For the CDR3, the DNA is TGCAGTGCTAGACAGGCGGGGGACTACAATGGGCAGTTCTTC.